The clone carrying this T cell receptor beta chain occurred a few times. Germline assignment: CDR1 DFQATT and CDR2 SNEGSKA (reference sequence). The V end was cut by 1 base, the J end by 8 bases, with 6 bases between. The CDR3 spans 12 residues. The sample belongs to a study of identical twins. TCRdb used MiXCR to reprocess the 5' RACE reads, holding one entry per CDR3 protein. The sample comprises some 790,000 distinct CDR3 sequences, around a sixth of which are singletons, and roughly 13% rests with the top ten. The same sample was also used in a study of T cells expressing NK-cell markers. As that report states: Restriction of sorting to alpha-beta TCR T cells was accomplished in several experiments using an anti-gamma-delta TCR antibody.

This sequence joins TRBV20-1 and TRBJ2-6; D is ambiguous. This clonotype was sampled from a woman under 30 in good health. Sequences were obtained from PBMCs. CDR3 coding DNA: TGCAGTGCTAGAGCGGGCTCCAACGTCCTGACTTTC. It codes for CSARAGSNVLTF.